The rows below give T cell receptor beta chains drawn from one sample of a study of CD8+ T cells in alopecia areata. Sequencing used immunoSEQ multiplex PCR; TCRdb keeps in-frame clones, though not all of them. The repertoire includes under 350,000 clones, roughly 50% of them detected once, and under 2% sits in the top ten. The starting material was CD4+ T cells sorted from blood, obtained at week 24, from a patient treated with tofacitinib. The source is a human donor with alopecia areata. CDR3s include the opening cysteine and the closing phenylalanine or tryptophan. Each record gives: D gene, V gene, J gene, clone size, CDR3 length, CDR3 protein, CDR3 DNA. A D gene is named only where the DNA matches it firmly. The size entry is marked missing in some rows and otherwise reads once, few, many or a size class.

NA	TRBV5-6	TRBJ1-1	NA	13	CASLRPPNTEAFF	TGTGCCAGCCTTCGACCTCCGAACACTGAAGCTTTCTTT
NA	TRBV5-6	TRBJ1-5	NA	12	CASSVGYQPQHF	TGTGCCAGCAGCGTAGGATACCAGCCCCAGCATTTT
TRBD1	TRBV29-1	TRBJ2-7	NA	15	CSVAQRTGGAYEQYF	TGCAGCGTTGCCCAAAGGACAGGGGGAGCCTACGAGCAGTACTTC
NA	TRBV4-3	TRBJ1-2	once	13	CASSQTRTDGYTF	TGCGCCAGCAGCCAGACACGGACAGATGGCTACACCTTC
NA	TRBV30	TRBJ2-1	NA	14	CAWTPPGYYNEQFF	TGTGCCTGGACCCCGCCGGGATACTACAATGAGCAGTTCTTC
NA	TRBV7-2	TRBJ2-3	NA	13	CASSRPGKVAQYF	TGTGCCAGCAGCCGCCCGGGTAAGGTGGCGCAGTATTTT
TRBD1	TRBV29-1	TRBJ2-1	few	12	CSVSTGFNEQFF	TGCAGCGTCTCGACAGGGTTCAATGAGCAGTTCTTC
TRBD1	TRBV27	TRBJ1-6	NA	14	CASSLRTGDSPLHF	TGTGCCAGCAGTCTTCGGACAGGGGATTCACCCCTCCACTTT
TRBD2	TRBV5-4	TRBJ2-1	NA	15	CASSPTSGGANEQFF	TGTGCCAGCAGCCCCACTAGCGGGGGGGCCAATGAGCAGTTCTTC
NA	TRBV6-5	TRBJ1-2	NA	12	CASGQGIYGYTF	TGTGCCAGCGGGCAGGGGATCTATGGCTACACCTTC
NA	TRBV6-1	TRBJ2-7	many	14	CASSFHRESYEQYF	TGTGCCAGCAGTTTCCACAGGGAATCCTACGAGCAGTACTTC
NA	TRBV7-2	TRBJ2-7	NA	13	CASSLGVWAEQYF	TGTGCCAGCAGCTTAGGGGTTTGGGCCGAGCAGTACTTC
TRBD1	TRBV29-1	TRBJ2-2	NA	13	CSVLDRDTGELFF	TGCAGCGTGTTAGACAGGGACACCGGGGAGCTGTTTTTT
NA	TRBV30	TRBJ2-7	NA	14	CAWSAWDGSYEQYF	TGTGCCTGGAGTGCCTGGGACGGGTCCTACGAGCAGTACTTC
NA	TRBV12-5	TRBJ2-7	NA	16	CASGLVPFRGAREQYF	TGTGCTAGTGGTTTGGTACCGTTCCGGGGGGCGAGGGAGCAGTACTTC
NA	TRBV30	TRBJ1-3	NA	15	CAWSVRLISGNTIYF	TGTGCCTGGAGTGTACGACTGATCTCTGGAAACACCATATATTTT
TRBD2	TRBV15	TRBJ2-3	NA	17	CATSRAPAGGSLDTQYF	TGTGCCACCAGCAGAGCGCCGGCGGGGGGATCGTTGGATACGCAGTATTTT
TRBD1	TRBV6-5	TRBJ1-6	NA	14	CASSRTGQNSPLHF	TGTGCCAGCAGCCGGACAGGGCAAAATTCACCCCTCCACTTT
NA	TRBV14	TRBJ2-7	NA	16	CASSRNGPGTSLEQYF	TGTGCCAGCAGCCGAAACGGACCGGGGACCTCTCTCGAGCAGTACTTC
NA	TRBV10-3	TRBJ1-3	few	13	CAISEDSGNTIYF	TGTGCCATCAGTGAGGACTCTGGAAACACCATATATTTT
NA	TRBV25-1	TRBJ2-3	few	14	CASSDMGVRNTQYF	TGTGCCAGCAGTGATATGGGTGTTCGGAATACGCAGTATTTT
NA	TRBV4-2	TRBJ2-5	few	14	CASSQYQQGETQYF	TGTGCCAGCAGCCAGTACCAGCAGGGAGAGACCCAGTACTTC
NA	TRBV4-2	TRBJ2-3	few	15	CASSQGVVVPDTQYF	TGTGCCAGCAGCCAAGGTGTGGTAGTCCCAGATACGCAGTATTTT
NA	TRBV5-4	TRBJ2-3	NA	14	CASSPLTFGDTQYF	TGTGCCAGCAGCCCACTCACCTTTGGGGATACGCAGTATTTT
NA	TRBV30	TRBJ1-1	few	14	CAWSPGHPNTEAFF	TGTGCCTGGAGTCCGGGACACCCGAACACTGAAGCTTTCTTT
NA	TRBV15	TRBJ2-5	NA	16	CATSRGGLGPVETQYF	TGTGCCACCAGCAGAGGGGGATTGGGACCGGTCGAGACCCAGTACTTC
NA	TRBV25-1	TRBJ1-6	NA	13	CASASSYNSPLHF	TGTGCCAGCGCGAGCTCCTATAATTCACCCCTCCACTTT
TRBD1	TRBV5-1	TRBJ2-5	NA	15	CASSFDGQGQETQYF	TGCGCCAGCAGCTTCGATGGACAGGGCCAAGAGACCCAGTACTTC
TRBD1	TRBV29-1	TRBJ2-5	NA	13	CSARRGQQETQYF	TGCAGCGCACGTAGGGGACAGCAAGAGACCCAGTACTTC
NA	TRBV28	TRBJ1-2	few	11	CASTVGAPYNF	TGTGCCAGCACCGTAGGGGCTCCCTATAACTTC
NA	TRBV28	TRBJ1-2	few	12	CASSLSVRGYTF	TGTGCCAGCAGTTTATCAGTCCGAGGCTACACCTTC
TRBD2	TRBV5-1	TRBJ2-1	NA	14	CASSQTSGGFEQFF	TGCGCCAGCAGCCAGACTAGCGGGGGGTTTGAGCAGTTCTTC
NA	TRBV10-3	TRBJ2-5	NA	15	CAISEAKGMQETQYF	TGTGCCATCAGTGAAGCAAAGGGGATGCAAGAGACCCAGTACTTC
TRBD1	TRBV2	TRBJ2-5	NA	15	CASSVDRVEQETQYF	TGTGCCAGCAGTGTGGACAGGGTGGAGCAAGAGACCCAGTACTTC
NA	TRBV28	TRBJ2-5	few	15	CASSFLIGSQETQYF	TGTGCCAGCAGTTTTCTGATAGGGTCCCAAGAGACCCAGTACTTC
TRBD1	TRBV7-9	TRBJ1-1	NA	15	CASSLNSGQGPEAFF	TGTGCCAGCAGCTTAAATTCAGGACAGGGCCCTGAAGCTTTCTTT